Many counts were recorded for the clone carrying this TCR beta chain. What it recognizes is unknown. Looked up from germline, CDR1 is MNHEY and CDR2 is SMNVEV (reference sequence). Trimming removed 3 bases at V and 0 bases at J, with 10 bases between. The CDR3 has 15 amino acids. The sample originates from a study of regulatory T cells in long-lasting Graves disease. Study-level points and caveats: Shared public clonotypes totalled 2,741 in persistent patients, compared with over 800 in new patients.

Time point indicated: newly diagnosed GD, antithyroid drugs for less than 3 months. From PBMCs, RNA was extracted and then used to make the TCR library. Sequencing libraries for TCR beta were prepared with iRepertoire HTBI primers and Arm-PCR of CDR3 regions. In the authors' workflow: Spanning all samples, the identified segments comprised about 62 TRBV and 14 to 15 TRBJ. From the multiplex PCR reads, TCRdb called clonotypes with MiXCR, one entry per CDR3 protein. TCRdb's processing, not the authors' own work, is the source of the V and J calls. The sample shows roughly 380,000 distinct CDR3 sequences, 16% of them seen only once. Another study also made use of these data, one on T cells in Graves' hyperthyroidism and ophthalmopathy.

The material was peripheral blood mononuclear cells (PBMCs), obtained at new diagnosis, from a patient treated with antithyroid drugs. This receptor was obtained from a man aged 35 to 55 with Graves disease. The genes are TRBV27 and TRBJ2-3; D gene unclear. This CDR3 reads CASSLAHYSTDTQYF. The CDR3, as DNA: TGTGCCAGCAGTTTGGCTCACTATAGCACAGATACGCAGTATTTT.